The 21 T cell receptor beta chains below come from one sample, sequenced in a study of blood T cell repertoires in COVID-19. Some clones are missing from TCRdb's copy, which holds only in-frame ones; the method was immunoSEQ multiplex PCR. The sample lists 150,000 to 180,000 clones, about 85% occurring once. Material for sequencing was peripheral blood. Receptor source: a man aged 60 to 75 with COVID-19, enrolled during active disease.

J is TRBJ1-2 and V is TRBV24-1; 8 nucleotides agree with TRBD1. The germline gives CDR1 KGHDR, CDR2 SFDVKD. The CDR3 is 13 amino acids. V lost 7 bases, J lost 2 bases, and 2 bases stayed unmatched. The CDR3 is CATRGTGNYGYTF. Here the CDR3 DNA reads TGTGCCACCAGGGGGACAGGAAACTATGGCTACACCTTC.

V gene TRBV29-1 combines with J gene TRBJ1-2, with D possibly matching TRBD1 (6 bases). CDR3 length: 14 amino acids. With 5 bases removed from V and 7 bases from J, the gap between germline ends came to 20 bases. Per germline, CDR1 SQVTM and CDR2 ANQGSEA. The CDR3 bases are TGCAGCGTTTCCCCCCCACAACAGGGATCTGGCTACACCTTC. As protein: CSVSPPQQGSGYTF.

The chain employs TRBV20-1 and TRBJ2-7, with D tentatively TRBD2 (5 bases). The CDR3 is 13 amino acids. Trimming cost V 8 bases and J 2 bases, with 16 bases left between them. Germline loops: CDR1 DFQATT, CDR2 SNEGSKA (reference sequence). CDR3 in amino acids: CSPGGGSAYEQYF. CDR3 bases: TGCAGTCCTGGTGGTGGGAGCGCCTACGAGCAGTACTTC.

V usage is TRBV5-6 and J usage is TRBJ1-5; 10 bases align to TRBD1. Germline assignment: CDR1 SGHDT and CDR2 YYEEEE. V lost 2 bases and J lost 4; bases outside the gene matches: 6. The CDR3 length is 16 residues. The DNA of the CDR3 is TGTGCCAGCAGCTTACGGGACAGGGGTAATAATCAGCCCCAGCATTTT. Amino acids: CASSLRDRGNNQPQHF.

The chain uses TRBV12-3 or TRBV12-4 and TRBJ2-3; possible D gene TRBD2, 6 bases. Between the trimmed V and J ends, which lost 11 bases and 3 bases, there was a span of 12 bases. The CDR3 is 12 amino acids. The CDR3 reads CAEEGATDTQYF. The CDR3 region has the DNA TGTGCCGAGGAGGGAGCAACAGATACGCAGTATTTT.

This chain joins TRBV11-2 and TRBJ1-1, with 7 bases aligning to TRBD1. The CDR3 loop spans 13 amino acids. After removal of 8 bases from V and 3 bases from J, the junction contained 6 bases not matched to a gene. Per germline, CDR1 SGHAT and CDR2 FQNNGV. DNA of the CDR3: TGTGCCAGCTCTAGGGGGCGCGACACTGAAGCTTTCTTT. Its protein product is CASSRGRDTEAFF.

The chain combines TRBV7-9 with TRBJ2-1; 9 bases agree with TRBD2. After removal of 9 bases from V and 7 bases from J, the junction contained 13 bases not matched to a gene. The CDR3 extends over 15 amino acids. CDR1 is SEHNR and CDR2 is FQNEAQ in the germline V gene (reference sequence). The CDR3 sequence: CASSPTRGGRNEQFF. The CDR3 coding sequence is TGTGCCAGTAGTCCTACGCGGGGGGGCCGGAATGAGCAGTTCTTC.

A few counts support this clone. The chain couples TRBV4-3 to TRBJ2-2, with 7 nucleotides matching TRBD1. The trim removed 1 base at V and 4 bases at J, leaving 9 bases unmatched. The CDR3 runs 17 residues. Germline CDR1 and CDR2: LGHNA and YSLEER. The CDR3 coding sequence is TGCGCCAGCAGCCAAGGGCTCCAGGGGGTTCGCACCGGGGAGCTGTTTTTT. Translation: CASSQGLQGVRTGELFF.

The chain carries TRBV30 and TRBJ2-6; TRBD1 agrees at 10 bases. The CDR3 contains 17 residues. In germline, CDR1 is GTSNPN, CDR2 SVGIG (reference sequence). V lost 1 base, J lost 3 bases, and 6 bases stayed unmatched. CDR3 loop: CAWSATTGGGGANVLTF. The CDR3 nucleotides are TGTGCCTGGAGTGCAACGACAGGGGGCGGTGGGGCCAACGTCCTGACTTTC.

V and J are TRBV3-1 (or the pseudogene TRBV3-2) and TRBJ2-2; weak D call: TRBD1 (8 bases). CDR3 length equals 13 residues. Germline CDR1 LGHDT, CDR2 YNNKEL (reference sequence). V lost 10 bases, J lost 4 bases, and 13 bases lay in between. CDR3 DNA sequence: TGTGCCACAAACAGGGGGGGCACCGGGGAGCTGTTTTTT. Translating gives CATNRGGTGELFF.

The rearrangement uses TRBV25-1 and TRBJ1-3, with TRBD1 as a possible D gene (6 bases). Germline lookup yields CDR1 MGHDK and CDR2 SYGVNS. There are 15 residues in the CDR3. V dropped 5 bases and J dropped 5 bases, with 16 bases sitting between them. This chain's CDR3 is CASSPPGGARNTIYF. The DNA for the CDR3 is TGTGCCAGCAGTCCTCCTGGGGGGGCAAGAAACACCATATATTTT.

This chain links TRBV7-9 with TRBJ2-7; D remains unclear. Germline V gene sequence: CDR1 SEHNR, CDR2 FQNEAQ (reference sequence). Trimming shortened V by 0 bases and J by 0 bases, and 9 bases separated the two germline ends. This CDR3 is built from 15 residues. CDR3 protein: CASSLASPSSYEQYF. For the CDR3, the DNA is TGTGCCAGCAGCTTAGCCAGTCCTTCCTCCTACGAGCAGTACTTC. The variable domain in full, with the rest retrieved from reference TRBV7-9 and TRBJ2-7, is DTGVSQNPRHKITKRGQNVTFRCDPISEHNRLYWYRQTLGQGPEFLTYFQNEAQLEKSRLLSDRFSAERPKGSFSTLEIQRTEQGDSAMYLCASSLASPSSYEQYFGPGTRLTVT.

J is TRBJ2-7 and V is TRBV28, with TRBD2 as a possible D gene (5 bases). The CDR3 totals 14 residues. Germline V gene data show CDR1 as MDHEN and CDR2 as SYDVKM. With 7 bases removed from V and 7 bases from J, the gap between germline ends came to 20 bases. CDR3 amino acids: CASNGGLTQSEQYF. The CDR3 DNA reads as TGTGCCAGCAATGGCGGACTGACGCAATCAGAGCAGTACTTC.

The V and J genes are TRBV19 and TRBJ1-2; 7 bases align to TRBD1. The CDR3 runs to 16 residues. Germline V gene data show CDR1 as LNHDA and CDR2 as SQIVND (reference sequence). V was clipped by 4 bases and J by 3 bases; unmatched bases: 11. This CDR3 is CASSTLYLTGYYGYTF. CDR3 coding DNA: TGTGCCAGTAGTACTCTTTACCTGACAGGGTACTATGGCTACACCTTC.

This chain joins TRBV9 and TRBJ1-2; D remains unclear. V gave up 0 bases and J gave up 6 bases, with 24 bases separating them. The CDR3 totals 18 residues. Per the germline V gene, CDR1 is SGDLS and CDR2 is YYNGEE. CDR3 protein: CASSVVYSDRGLQHGYTF. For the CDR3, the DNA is TGTGCCAGCAGCGTAGTCTACTCAGATAGAGGGTTACAGCATGGCTACACCTTC.

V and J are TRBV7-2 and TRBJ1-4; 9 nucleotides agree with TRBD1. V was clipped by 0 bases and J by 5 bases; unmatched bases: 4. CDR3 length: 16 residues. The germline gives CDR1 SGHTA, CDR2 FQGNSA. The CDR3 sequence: CASSLARGTGNEKLFF. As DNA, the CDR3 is TGTGCCAGCAGCTTAGCGCGCGGGACAGGGAATGAAAAACTGTTTTTT.

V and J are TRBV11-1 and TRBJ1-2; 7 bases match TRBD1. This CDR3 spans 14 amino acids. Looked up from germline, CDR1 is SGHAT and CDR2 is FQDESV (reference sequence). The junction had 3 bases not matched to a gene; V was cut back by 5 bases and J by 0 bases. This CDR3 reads CASSMGTANYGYTF. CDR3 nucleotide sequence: TGTGCCAGCAGCATGGGGACAGCTAACTATGGCTACACCTTC.

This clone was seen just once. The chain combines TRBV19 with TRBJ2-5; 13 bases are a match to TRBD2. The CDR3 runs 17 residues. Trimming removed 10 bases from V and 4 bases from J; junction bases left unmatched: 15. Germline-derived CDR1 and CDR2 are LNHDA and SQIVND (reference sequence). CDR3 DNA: TGTGCCACCCGCCGGACTAGCGGGGGCGGATACCCAGAGACCCAGTACTTC. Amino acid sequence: CATRRTSGGGYPETQYF. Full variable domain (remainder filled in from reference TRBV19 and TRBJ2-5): DGGITQSPKYLFRKEGQNVTLSCEQNLNHDAMYWYRQDPGQGLRLIYYSQIVNDFQKGDIAEGYSVSREKKESFPLTVTSAQKNPTAFYLCATRRTSGGGYPETQYFGPGTRLLVL.

CDR3 sequence (DNA): TGTGCCAGCAGCGTAGCTCCGGGAAATTCACCCCTCCACTTT. It yields the protein CASSVAPGNSPLHF. The chain couples TRBV9 to TRBJ1-6; no clear D gene. The ends were cut back, 0 bases at V and 7 bases at J, with 8 bases in the middle. Per the germline V gene, CDR1 is SGDLS and CDR2 is YYNGEE. The CDR3 length is 14 residues. The entire variable domain, with the rest obtained from reference TRBV9 and TRBJ1-6, is as follows: DSGVTQTPKHLITATGQRVTLRCSPRSGDLSVYWYQQSLDQGLQFLIQYYNGEERAKGNILERFSAQQFPDLHSELNLSSLELGDSALYFCASSVAPGNSPLHFGNGTRLTVT.

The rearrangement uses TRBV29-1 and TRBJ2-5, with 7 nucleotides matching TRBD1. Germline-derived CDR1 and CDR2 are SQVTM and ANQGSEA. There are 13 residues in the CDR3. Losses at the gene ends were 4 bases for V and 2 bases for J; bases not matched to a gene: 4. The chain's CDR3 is CSVVGTVQETQYF. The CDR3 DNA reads TGCAGCGTTGTAGGGACAGTACAAGAGACCCAGTACTTC.

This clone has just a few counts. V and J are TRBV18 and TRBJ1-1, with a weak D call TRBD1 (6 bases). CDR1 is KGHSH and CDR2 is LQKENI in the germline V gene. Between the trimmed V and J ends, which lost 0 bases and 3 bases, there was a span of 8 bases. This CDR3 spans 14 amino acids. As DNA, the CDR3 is TGTGCCAGCTCACCACCGTCAGGGGACACTGAAGCTTTCTTT. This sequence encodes CASSPPSGDTEAFF.